These T cell receptor beta chains were read from a single sample in a study of Ad26.COV2.S vaccination and SARS-CoV-2 variants. Repertoires were generated with immunoSEQ multiplex PCR, while TCRdb's copy carries only in-frame clones and drops some. The sample lists about 450,000 clones; 80% to 90% were seen once. The starting material was peripheral blood, obtained in a trial of Ad26.COV2.S vaccine versus placebo. These TCRs come from a person aged 18-60 years who received the Ad26.COV2.S COVID-19 vaccine or a placebo. CDR3s include the opening cysteine and the closing phenylalanine or tryptophan. Fields, in order: clone size, J gene, D gene, V gene, CDR3 protein, CDR3 DNA. A D gene is named only where the DNA matches it firmly. Clone size appears in some rows only: once, few, many, or a class for an expanded clone.

abundance: NA; j_gene: TRBJ1-5; d_gene: NA; v_gene: TRBV11-3; CDR3aa: CASSYRHNQPQHF; CDR3nt: TGTGCCAGCAGCTATCGACACAATCAGCCCCAGCATTTT
abundance: NA; j_gene: TRBJ1-1; d_gene: TRBD1; v_gene: TRBV24-1; CDR3aa: CATSDPRQGDTEAFF; CDR3nt: TGTGCCACCAGTGATCCACGACAGGGGGACACTGAAGCTTTCTTT
abundance: NA; j_gene: TRBJ1-5; d_gene: NA; v_gene: TRBV18; CDR3aa: CASSPQNSNQPQHF; CDR3nt: TGTGCCAGCTCACCTCAGAATAGCAATCAGCCCCAGCATTTT
abundance: NA; j_gene: TRBJ1-1; d_gene: NA; v_gene: TRBV9; CDR3aa: CASSDRGGESTEAFF; CDR3nt: TGTGCCAGCAGCGACCGAGGGGGGGAGAGCACTGAAGCTTTCTTT
abundance: NA; j_gene: TRBJ1-2; d_gene: TRBD1; v_gene: TRBV5-1; CDR3aa: CASSLIGQDYGYTF; CDR3nt: TGCGCCAGCAGCTTGATCGGACAGGACTATGGCTACACCTTC
abundance: NA; j_gene: TRBJ1-1; d_gene: NA; v_gene: TRBV6-5; CDR3aa: CASSYSSFMWNTEAFF; CDR3nt: TGTGCCAGCAGTTACTCGAGTTTTATGTGGAACACTGAAGCTTTCTTT
abundance: NA; j_gene: TRBJ2-2; d_gene: NA; v_gene: TRBV19; CDR3aa: CASTHRGTVRTGELFF; CDR3nt: TGTGCCAGTACCCACCGGGGGACAGTGAGAACCGGGGAGCTGTTTTTT
abundance: NA; j_gene: TRBJ1-2; d_gene: TRBD1; v_gene: TRBV4-3; CDR3aa: CASSRRQGARGYTF; CDR3nt: TGCGCCAGCAGCCGGCGACAGGGGGCTCGGGGCTACACCTTC
abundance: few; j_gene: TRBJ2-7; d_gene: NA; v_gene: TRBV7-8; CDR3aa: CASSVAPGQPSSYEQYF; CDR3nt: TGTGCCAGCAGCGTAGCCCCTGGACAGCCCAGCTCCTACGAGCAGTACTTC
abundance: NA; j_gene: TRBJ2-5; d_gene: NA; v_gene: TRBV7-2; CDR3aa: CASSLGGGETQYF; CDR3nt: TGTGCCAGCAGCTTAGGGGGCGGGGAGACCCAGTACTTC
abundance: NA; j_gene: TRBJ1-1; d_gene: TRBD1; v_gene: TRBV6-6; CDR3aa: CASSSTGQGGNTEAFF; CDR3nt: TGTGCCAGCAGTTCCACGGGACAGGGCGGCAACACTGAAGCTTTCTTT
abundance: NA; j_gene: TRBJ1-5; d_gene: NA; v_gene: TRBV6-5; CDR3aa: CASRRNNQPQHF; CDR3nt: TGTGCCAGCAGACGGAACAATCAGCCCCAGCATTTT
abundance: NA; j_gene: TRBJ1-6; d_gene: NA; v_gene: TRBV18; CDR3aa: CASSPLGANNSPLHF; CDR3nt: TGTGCCAGCTCACCTTTGGGGGCTAATAATTCACCCCTCCACTTT
abundance: NA; j_gene: TRBJ1-2; d_gene: NA; v_gene: TRBV4-2; CDR3aa: CASSQDPEWDYGYTF; CDR3nt: TGTGCCAGCAGCCAAGATCCAGAGTGGGACTATGGCTACACCTTC
abundance: NA; j_gene: TRBJ2-5; d_gene: NA; v_gene: TRBV10-3; CDR3aa: CAISDNTETQYF; CDR3nt: TGTGCCATCAGTGACAACACAGAGACCCAGTACTTC
abundance: NA; j_gene: TRBJ2-3; d_gene: TRBD2; v_gene: TRBV6-2/TRBV6-3; CDR3aa: CASSPGSGGAVDTQYF; CDR3nt: TGTGCCAGCAGCCCCGGGAGCGGGGGGGCGGTAGATACGCAGTATTTT
abundance: NA; j_gene: TRBJ1-1; d_gene: NA; v_gene: TRBV7-2; CDR3aa: CASSAGHNTEAFF; CDR3nt: TGTGCCAGCAGCGCGGGGCATAACACTGAAGCTTTCTTT
abundance: once; j_gene: TRBJ2-1; d_gene: NA; v_gene: TRBV5-1; CDR3aa: CASSLDWGSYNEQFF; CDR3nt: TGCGCCAGCAGCTTGGACTGGGGCTCCTACAATGAGCAGTTCTTC
abundance: NA; j_gene: TRBJ1-1; d_gene: NA; v_gene: TRBV11-3; CDR3aa: CASSLEASSEAFF; CDR3nt: TGTGCCAGCAGCCTAGAGGCAAGCTCTGAAGCTTTCTTT
abundance: NA; j_gene: TRBJ2-1; d_gene: NA; v_gene: TRBV11-2; CDR3aa: CASSLSTYSSYNEQFF; CDR3nt: TGTGCCAGCAGCTTATCAACCTACAGCTCCTACAATGAGCAGTTCTTC
abundance: NA; j_gene: TRBJ2-1; d_gene: TRBD1; v_gene: TRBV2; CDR3aa: CASRGGQGYNEQFF; CDR3nt: TGTGCCAGCAGGGGGGGACAGGGGTACAATGAGCAGTTCTTC
abundance: NA; j_gene: TRBJ2-5; d_gene: NA; v_gene: TRBV5-1; CDR3aa: CASSQGDTETQYF; CDR3nt: TGCGCCAGCAGCCAAGGAGACACAGAGACCCAGTACTTC
abundance: NA; j_gene: TRBJ1-1; d_gene: NA; v_gene: TRBV7-9; CDR3aa: CASSRGVGTEAFF; CDR3nt: TGTGCCAGCAGCAGAGGGGTGGGCACTGAAGCTTTCTTT
abundance: once; j_gene: TRBJ2-1; d_gene: NA; v_gene: TRBV9; CDR3aa: CASSVAPRSNEQFF; CDR3nt: TGTGCCAGCAGCGTAGCCCCCCGGAGCAATGAGCAGTTCTTC
abundance: few; j_gene: TRBJ1-1; d_gene: TRBD1; v_gene: TRBV4-2; CDR3aa: CASSLRGRVPEAFF; CDR3nt: TGTGCCAGCAGCCTCAGGGGGCGCGTCCCTGAAGCTTTCTTT
abundance: NA; j_gene: TRBJ2-5; d_gene: NA; v_gene: TRBV29-1; CDR3aa: CSAEEGWETQYF; CDR3nt: TGCAGCGCTGAAGAGGGGTGGGAGACCCAGTACTTC